The following is a TCR beta chain sequence with its context. At one end the junction does not follow the germline gene, possibly because of a read error. Looked up from germline, CDR1 is LGHNA and CDR2 is YNFKEQ. The CDR3 spans 13 residues. This sample was taken from a study of T cell changes during pregnancy in multiple sclerosis. Measured with immunoSEQ multiplex PCR; TCRdb has only the in-frame clones, and not every one. The sample contains around 110,000 clones, about 93% of which appear only once. The chain combines TRBV4-2 with TRBJ1-3; D may be TRBD1 (5 bases). This specimen was peripheral blood, taken in the third trimester of pregnancy. This sequence was found in a female donor with multiple sclerosis, enrolled in a pregnancy study. Here the CDR3 reads CASSDQSRGEWDF. In nucleotides, the CDR3 is TGTGCCAGCAGCGATCAATCAAGGGGTGAATGGGATTTT.